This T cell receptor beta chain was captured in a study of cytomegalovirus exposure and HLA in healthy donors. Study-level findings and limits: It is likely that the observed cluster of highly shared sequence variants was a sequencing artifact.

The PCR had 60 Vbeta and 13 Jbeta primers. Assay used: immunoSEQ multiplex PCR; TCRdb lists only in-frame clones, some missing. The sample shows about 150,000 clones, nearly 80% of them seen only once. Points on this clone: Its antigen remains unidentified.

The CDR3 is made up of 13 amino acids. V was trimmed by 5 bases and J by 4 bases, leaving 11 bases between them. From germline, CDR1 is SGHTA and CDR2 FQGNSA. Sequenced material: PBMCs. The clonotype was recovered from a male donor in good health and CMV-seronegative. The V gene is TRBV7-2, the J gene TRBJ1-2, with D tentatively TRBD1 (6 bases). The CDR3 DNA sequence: TGTGCCAGCAGCCCTGGCAGGGGCTATGGCTACACCTTC. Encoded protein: CASSPGRGYGYTF.